This T cell receptor beta chain was retrieved from a study of blood T cell repertoires in COVID-19. Background on the study: The study drew acute and convalescent COVID-19 samples from the United States, Italy and Spain. The analysed material was cDNA or gDNA that came from T cells, B-cell-depleted T cells, or PBMCs.

Method: immunoSEQ multiplex PCR; TCRdb's copy keeps in-frame clones and lacks some. The profile shows nearly 350,000 clones, roughly 84% of them singletons. The study recruited people aged about 18 to 95 years across about 25 US areas. Cohort 3 recovered donors had two negative PCRs, clearance, or symptom resolution. Germline CDR1 reads SGHAT; CDR2 reads FQNNGV. Losses at the gene ends were 3 bases for V and 0 bases for J; bases not matched to a gene: 3. The CDR3 runs 15 residues. The chain has TRBV11-2 and TRBJ2-3; 7 nucleotides match TRBD2. The receptor was derived from a woman between 25 and 40 years old who had recovered from COVID-19. Sequences were obtained from PBMCs or T cells enriched from blood (not recorded which). The CDR3 spells CASSFGGGSTDTQYF. CDR3 DNA sequence: TGTGCCAGCAGCTTTGGGGGGGGTAGCACAGATACGCAGTATTTT. The variable domain in full, with the rest retrieved from reference TRBV11-2 and TRBJ2-3, is EAGVAQSPRYKIIEKRQSVAFWCNPISGHATLYWYQQILGQGPKLLIQFQNNGVVDDSQLPKDRFSAERLKGVDSTLKIQPAKLEDSAVYLCASSFGGGSTDTQYFGPGTRLTVL.